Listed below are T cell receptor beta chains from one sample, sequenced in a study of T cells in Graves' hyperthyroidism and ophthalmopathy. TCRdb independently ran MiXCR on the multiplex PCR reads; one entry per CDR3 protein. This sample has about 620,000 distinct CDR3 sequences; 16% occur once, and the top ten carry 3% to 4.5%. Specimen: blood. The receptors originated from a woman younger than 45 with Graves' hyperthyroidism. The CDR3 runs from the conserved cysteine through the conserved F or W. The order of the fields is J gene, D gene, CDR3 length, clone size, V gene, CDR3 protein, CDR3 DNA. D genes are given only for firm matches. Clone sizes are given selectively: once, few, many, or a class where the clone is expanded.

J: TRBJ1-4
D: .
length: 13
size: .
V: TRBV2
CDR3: CASKRGANEKLFF
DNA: TGTGCCAGCAAGAGGGGGGCTAATGAAAAACTGTTTTTT

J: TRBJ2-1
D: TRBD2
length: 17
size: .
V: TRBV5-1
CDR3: CASSVGLAGDPYNEQFF
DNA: TGCGCCAGCAGCGTAGGACTAGCGGGAGATCCCTACAATGAGCAGTTCTTC

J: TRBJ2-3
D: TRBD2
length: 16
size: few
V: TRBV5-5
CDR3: CASSLWLAGTQGTQYF
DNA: TGTGCCAGCAGCTTGTGGCTAGCGGGGACACAGGGTACGCAGTATTTT

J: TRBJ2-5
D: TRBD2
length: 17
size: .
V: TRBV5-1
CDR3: CASSPRGSGQFQETQYF
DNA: TGTGCCAGCAGCCCGCGGGGTAGCGGGCAATTCCAAGAGACCCAGTACTTC

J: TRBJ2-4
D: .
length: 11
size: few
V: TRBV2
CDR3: CATSRGNIQYF
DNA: TGTGCCACGTCCCGAGGAAACATTCAGTACTTC

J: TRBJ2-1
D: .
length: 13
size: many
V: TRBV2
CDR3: CASIRNSYNEQFF
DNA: TGTGCCAGCATTAGAAACTCCTACAATGAGCAGTTCTTC

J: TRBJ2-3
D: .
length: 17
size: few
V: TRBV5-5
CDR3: CASSLVPSGEGPDTQYF
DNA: TGTGCCAGCAGCTTGGTCCCCAGCGGAGAGGGCCCAGATACGCAGTATTTT

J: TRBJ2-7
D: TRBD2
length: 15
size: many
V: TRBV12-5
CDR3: CASGCELAGVYEQYF
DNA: TGTGCTAGTGGTTGCGAACTAGCGGGAGTTTACGAGCAGTACTTC

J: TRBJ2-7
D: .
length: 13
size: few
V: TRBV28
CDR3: CASSPQVRDEQYF
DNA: TGTGCCAGCAGCCCCCAGGTCAGGGACGAGCAGTACTTC

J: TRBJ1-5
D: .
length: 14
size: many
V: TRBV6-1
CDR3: CASRKGYSNQPQHF
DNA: TGTGCCAGCCGCAAGGGGTATAGCAATCAGCCCCAGCATTTT

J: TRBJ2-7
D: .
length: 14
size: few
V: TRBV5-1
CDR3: CASSQRQASYEQYF
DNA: TGCGCCAGCAGTCAACGACAGGCCTCCTACGAGCAGTACTTC

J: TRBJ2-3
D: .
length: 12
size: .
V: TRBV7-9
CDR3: CASDSGWDTQYF
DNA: TGTGCCAGCGACTCGGGCTGGGATACGCAGTATTTT

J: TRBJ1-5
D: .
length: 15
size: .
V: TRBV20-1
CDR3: CSARDQQGGMGPQHF
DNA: TGCAGTGCTAGAGATCAGCAGGGCGGAATGGGGCCCCAGCATTTT

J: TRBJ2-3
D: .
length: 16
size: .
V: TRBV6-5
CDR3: CASSYSPLPRLTTQYF
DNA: TGTGCCAGCAGTTACTCGCCCCTACCCAGGCTTACAACGCAGTATTTT

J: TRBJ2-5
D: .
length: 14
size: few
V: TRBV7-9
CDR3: CASSPPRSQETQYF
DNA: TGTGCCAGCAGCCCCCCTAGATCACAAGAGACCCAGTACTTC

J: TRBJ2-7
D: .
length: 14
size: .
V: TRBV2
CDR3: CASSALLSSYEQYF
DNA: TGTGCCAGCAGTGCTCTACTGAGCTCCTACGAGCAGTACTTC

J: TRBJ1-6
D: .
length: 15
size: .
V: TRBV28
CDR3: CASLLQQTRNSPLHF
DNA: TGTGCCAGCCTTCTTCAACAGACCCGCAATTCACCCCTCCACTTT

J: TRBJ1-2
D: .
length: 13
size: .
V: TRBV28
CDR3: CASSFTGPYGYTF
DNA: TGTGCCAGCAGTTTTACTGGGCCCTATGGCTACACCTTC

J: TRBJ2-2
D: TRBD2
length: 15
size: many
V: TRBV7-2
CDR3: CASSGTSAFTGELFF
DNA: TGTGCCAGCAGCGGGACTAGCGCCTTCACCGGGGAGCTGTTTTTT

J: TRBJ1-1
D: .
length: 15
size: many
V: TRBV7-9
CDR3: CASSSYREVSPEAFF
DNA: TGTGCCAGCAGCTCATACCGGGAAGTATCCCCTGAAGCTTTCTTT

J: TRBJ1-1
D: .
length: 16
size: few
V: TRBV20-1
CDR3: CSARDPGIQPDTEAFF
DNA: TGCAGTGCTAGAGATCCTGGGATACAGCCGGACACTGAAGCTTTCTTT

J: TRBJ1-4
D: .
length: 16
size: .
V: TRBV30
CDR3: CAWSIWDTGYDEKLFF
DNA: TGTGCCTGGAGCATATGGGACACTGGATATGATGAAAAACTGTTTTTT

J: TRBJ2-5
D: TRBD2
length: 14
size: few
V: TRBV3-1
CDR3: CASSHSGREETQYF
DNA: TGTGCCAGCAGTCATAGCGGGAGGGAAGAGACCCAGTACTTC

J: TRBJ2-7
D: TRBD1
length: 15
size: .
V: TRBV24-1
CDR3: CATSDPGTGNHEQYF
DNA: TGTGCCACCAGTGATCCCGGGACAGGGAACCACGAGCAGTACTTC

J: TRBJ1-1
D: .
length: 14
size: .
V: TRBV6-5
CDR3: CASSYSPGITEAFF
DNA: TGTGCCAGCAGTTACTCTCCAGGGATCACTGAAGCTTTCTTT

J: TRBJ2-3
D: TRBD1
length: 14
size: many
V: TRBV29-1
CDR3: CSVEGQSFEYTQYF
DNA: TGCAGCGTTGAGGGACAGTCCTTCGAGTATACGCAGTATTTT

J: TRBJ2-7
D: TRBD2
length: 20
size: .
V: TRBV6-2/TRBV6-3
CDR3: CASSQTQLAGGSKSSYEQYF
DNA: TGTGCCAGCAGCCAGACTCAACTAGCGGGAGGCTCTAAAAGCTCCTACGAGCAGTACTTC

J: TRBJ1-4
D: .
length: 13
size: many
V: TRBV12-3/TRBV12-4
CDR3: CASSLRRNEKLFF
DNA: TGTGCCAGCAGTTTGCGTCGGAATGAAAAACTGTTTTTT

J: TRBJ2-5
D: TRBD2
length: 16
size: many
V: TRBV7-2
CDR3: CASSSQLTSGTTTQYF
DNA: TGTGCCAGCAGTTCCCAATTGACTAGCGGGACCACAACCCAGTACTTC

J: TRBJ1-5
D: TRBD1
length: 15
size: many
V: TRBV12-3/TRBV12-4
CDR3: CASSVRDRAPQPQHF
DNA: TGTGCCAGCAGTGTCCGGGACAGGGCACCTCAGCCCCAGCATTTT

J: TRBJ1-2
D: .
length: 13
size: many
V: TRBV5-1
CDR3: CASSLGQSYGYTF
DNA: TGTGCCAGCAGCCTAGGACAGAGCTATGGCTACACCTTC

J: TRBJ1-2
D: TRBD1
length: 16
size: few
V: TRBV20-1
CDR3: CSASGTGQGVNYGYTF
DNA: TGCAGTGCTTCCGGGACAGGGCAGGGGGTAAACTATGGCTACACCTTC

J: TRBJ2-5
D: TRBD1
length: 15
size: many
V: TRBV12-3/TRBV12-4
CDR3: CASSRGQDGQETQYF
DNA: TGTGCCAGCAGCAGAGGACAGGATGGTCAAGAGACCCAGTACTTC

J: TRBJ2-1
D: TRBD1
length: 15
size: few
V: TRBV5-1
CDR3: CASSLLGQGNHEQFF
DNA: TGCGCCAGCAGCTTGCTGGGACAGGGGAATCATGAGCAGTTCTTC

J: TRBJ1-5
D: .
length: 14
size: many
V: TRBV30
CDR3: CAWSGSAGGQPQHF
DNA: TGTGCCTGGAGTGGCTCGGCGGGTGGGCAGCCCCAGCATTTT

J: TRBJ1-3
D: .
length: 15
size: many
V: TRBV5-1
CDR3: CASSLGQSSGNTIYF
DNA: TGCGCCAGCAGCCTAGGACAGAGCTCTGGAAACACCATATATTTT

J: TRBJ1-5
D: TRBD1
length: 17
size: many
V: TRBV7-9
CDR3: CASSLETRTGGNQPQHF
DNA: TGTGCCAGCAGCTTAGAAACAAGGACAGGGGGCAATCAGCCCCAGCATTTT

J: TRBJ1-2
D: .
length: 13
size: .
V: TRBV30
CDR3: CAWKSRNLRGYTF
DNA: TGTGCCTGGAAATCAAGGAACCTAAGGGGCTACACCTTC

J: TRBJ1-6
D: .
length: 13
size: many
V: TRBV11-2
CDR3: CASSLGEISPLHF
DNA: TGTGCCAGCAGCTTGGGGGAGATTTCACCCCTCCACTTT